The following is a TCR beta chain sequence with its context. The source of the sample is a study of T cell responses to AZD1222 COVID-19 vaccine. Using immunoSEQ multiplex PCR, the repertoire was profiled, and TCRdb retains in-frame clones only, with some absent. The sample includes 150,000 to 200,000 clones, about 92% of them seen just once. This specimen was peripheral blood, taken 28 days after the second AZD1222 dose. This TCR derives from an adult who received the AZD1222 COVID-19 vaccine.

In DNA, the CDR3 is TGTGCCAGCAGCTCGACTAGCGGCTTCACAGATACGCAGTATTTT. It specifies CASSSTSGFTDTQYF. The genes are TRBV5-4 and TRBJ2-3; 9 nucleotides line up with TRBD2. The V gene end was trimmed by 3 bases and the J gene end by 2 bases; junction bases not matched to a gene: 4. CDR1 is SGHNT and CDR2 is YYREEE in the germline V gene (reference sequence). The CDR3 spans 15 residues.